Below are 14 T cell receptor beta chains sequenced from a single sample in a study of blood T cells in healthy people across ages. A second about 6 to 12 cycle PCR used barcoded and J-beta primers. MiXCR, run by TCRdb on the 5' RACE reads, gives a single entry per CDR3 protein. Counted here are roughly 680,000 distinct CDR3 sequences, approximately 52% occurring once; the ten biggest clones make up roughly 14%. The specimen was blood. The receptors were sampled from a woman aged 80 or older in good health.

V usage is TRBV9 and J usage is TRBJ2-7; the D gene is possibly TRBD1 (5 bases). The last part of the DNA fits TRBJ2-5 better; the J call may be wrong. CDR3 length equals 14 residues. CDR1 and CDR2 from the germline V gene are SGDLS and YYNGEE. The CDR3 protein is CASSIRGQAETQYF. The CDR3 nucleotides are TGTGCCAGCAGCATAAGGGGTCAAGCGGAGACCCAGTACTTC.

Only one count was recorded for this clonotype. A much larger clone differs from this one at a single base, so this may be a read error. The chain recombines TRBV5-1 with TRBJ2-5; TRBD1 might be the D (6 bases). Trimming left V 6 bases short and J 1 base short, with 7 bases between. The CDR3 contains 12 residues. Germline CDR1 and CDR2: SGHRS and YFSETQ. CDR3 DNA sequence: TGCGCCAGCAAGGACAGCCAAGAGACCCAGTACTTC. Its protein is CASKDSQETQYF.

At least ten counts were recorded for this clonotype. The genes are TRBV5-1 and TRBJ2-3; TRBD1 matches at 9 bases. The CDR3 runs 15 residues. Per germline, CDR1 SGHRS and CDR2 YFSETQ. The ends lost 3 bases at V and 2 bases at J; junction bases unmatched: 4. The CDR3 coding sequence is TGCGCCAGCAGCTGGGACAGGGTGGTCACAGATACGCAGTATTTT. Its translation: CASSWDRVVTDTQYF.

V and J are TRBV20-1 and TRBJ1-2; D gene unclear. V was pared by 3 bases and J by 3 bases, with 8 bases between. In germline, CDR1 is DFQATT, CDR2 SNEGSKA (reference sequence). The CDR3 is made up of 12 amino acids. The CDR3 here is CSASRPDYGYTF. The CDR3 DNA reads as TGCAGTGCTAGTAGGCCAGACTATGGCTACACCTTC.

This clonotype was detected many times. The chain links TRBV15 to TRBJ2-3; 10 positions agree with TRBD2. J was trimmed by 4 bases and V by 0 bases; bases with no gene match: 4. This CDR3 has 16 amino acids. In germline, CDR1 is LNHNV, CDR2 YYDKDF (reference sequence). In nucleotides, the CDR3 is TGTGCCACCAGCAGAGACGTAGGGACTAGCGCAGATACGCAGTATTTT. Translation gives CATSRDVGTSADTQYF.

On this clonotype: This could be a read error, since a much larger clone is one nucleotide away. This chain uses TRBV6-5 with TRBJ1-2, with TRBD1 identical over 7 bases. Germline V gene sequence: CDR1 MNHEY, CDR2 SVGAGI. The V gene end was trimmed by 6 bases and the J gene end by 2 bases; junction bases not matched to a gene: 6. The CDR3 is 14 residues long. The CDR3 DNA sequence: TGTGCCAGCAGAGACTCGACAGGGAACTATGGCTACACCTTC. Its translation is CASRDSTGNYGYTF.

This clonotype was picked up a small number of times. This sequence may be a read error, since a much larger clone differs from it by one base. The chain combines TRBV6-5 with TRBJ1-4; D gene unclear. CDR1 and CDR2 from the germline V gene are MNHEY and SVGAGI. The V end was cut by 2 bases, the J end by 10 bases, with 14 bases between. This CDR3 has 14 amino acids. CDR3 DNA sequence: TGTGCCAGCAGTTACGCACCCCTAAGCGGAAAACTGTTTTTT. This gives the protein CASSYAPLSGKLFF.

This clonotype was picked up a small number of times. V and J are TRBV5-1 and TRBJ1-2, with 9 bases identical to TRBD1. V was pared by 4 bases and J by 7 bases, with 5 bases of the junction left unmatched. CDR3 length: 13 residues. Germline CDR1 and CDR2: SGHRS and YFSETQ. The CDR3 DNA is TGCGCCAGCAGCGCACCGGGACAGGGTGGCTACACCTTC. Protein: CASSAPGQGGYTF.

In its sample, this clonotype was seen once. This chain links TRBV11-1 with TRBJ2-3; 8 nucleotides agree with TRBD2. The CDR3 consists of 12 residues. Germline CDR1 is SGHAT and CDR2 is FQDESV (reference sequence). V gave up 3 bases and J gave up 12 bases; unmatched junction bases: 5. The CDR3 loop reads CASSFRRGVQYF. CDR3 sequence (DNA): TGTGCCAGCAGCTTCCGGCGGGGGGTACAGTATTTT. The full variable domain, with the rest looked up from reference TRBV11-1 and TRBJ2-3, is EAEVAQSPRYKITEKSQAVAFWCDPISGHATLYWYRQILGQGPELLVQFQDESVVDDSQLPKDRFSAERLKGVDSTLKIQPAELGDSAMYLCASSFRRGVQYFGPGTRLTVL.

V usage is TRBV20-1 and J usage is TRBJ1-2, with D maybe TRBD1 (5 bases). V was shortened by 0 bases and J by 0 bases, with 14 bases between the two germline ends. The length of the CDR3 is 16 residues. The V gene's germline CDR1 is DFQATT and CDR2 SNEGSKA (reference sequence). The CDR3 reads CSAREEGAPANYGYTF. CDR3 bases: TGCAGTGCTAGAGAAGAAGGGGCCCCAGCTAACTATGGCTACACCTTC.

The CDR3 loop reads CASSRGAGSSYEQYF. The DNA of the CDR3 is TGCGCCAGCAGCCGCGGGGCGGGGAGCTCCTACGAGCAGTACTTC. This chain uses TRBV4-3 with TRBJ2-7; D is perhaps TRBD2 (6 bases). The V gene's germline CDR1 is LGHNA and CDR2 YSLEER. Deletions cut 4 bases from V and 0 bases from J, with 13 bases between. This CDR3 region has 15 residues.

V usage is TRBV3-1 and J usage is TRBJ1-2; a weak D match, TRBD1 (5 bases). The CDR3 extends over 15 amino acids. Germline V gives CDR1 LGHDT, CDR2 YNNKEL (reference sequence). The germline V and J ends were trimmed by 0 bases and 4 bases, with 12 bases remaining between them. The CDR3 reads CASSQDRGGLYGYTF. Here the CDR3 DNA reads TGTGCCAGCAGCCAAGATCGGGGCGGCCTCTATGGCTACACCTTC.

The chain uses TRBV7-8 and TRBJ2-1; tentatively, D is TRBD1 (5 bases). The V gene lost 5 bases and the J gene lost 10 bases, with 6 bases spanning the gap. Per germline, CDR1 SGHVS and CDR2 FQNEAQ. CDR3 length: 10 amino acids. The CDR3 sequence: CASSNREQFF. The CDR3 DNA reads TGTGCCAGCAGCAACAGGGAGCAGTTCTTC.

Of note for this clonotype: A much larger clone is a single base away; this may be a read error. This chain links TRBV2 with TRBJ2-5; D remains ambiguous. V gave up 4 bases and J gave up 11 bases, with 20 bases separating them. Germline CDR1 SNHLY, CDR2 FYNNEI. The length of the CDR3 is 14 residues. The CDR3 reads CASSVEAFYNEQYF. CDR3 coding DNA: TGTGCCAGCAGTGTGGAAGCGTTCTACAATGAGCAGTACTTC.